The sequence of this T cell receptor (beta chain) was determined in a study of blood T cell repertoires in COVID-19. Study-wide background: Specimens from acute and convalescent COVID-19 originated in the United States, Italy and Spain. T cells, B-cell-depleted T cells, or PBMCs supplied cDNA or gDNA.

Looked up from germline, CDR1 is KGHSH and CDR2 is LQKENI. Trimming took off 1 base at V and 0 bases at J, with 14 bases between the two ends. This CDR3 is 17 amino acids long. The protocol was immunoSEQ multiplex PCR, while the TCRdb copy is restricted to in-frame clones and leaves out a portion. In the table there are 36,000 or so clones, 90% of which are singletons. Sequenced material: peripheral blood. The receptor was derived from a human donor in a cohort sampled during active COVID-19. The rearrangement uses TRBV18 and TRBJ2-3; no reliable D call. CDR3 bases: TGTGCCAGCTCACCACGAGCGTCTGCAACTAGCACAGATACGCAGTATTTT. It specifies CASSPRASATSTDTQYF.